Shown below are 18 T cell receptor beta chains from a single sample sequenced in a study of cytomegalovirus exposure and HLA in healthy donors. The PCR was carried out with 60 Vbeta primers and 13 Jbeta primers. Profiling relied on immunoSEQ multiplex PCR, and the TCRdb table lists in-frame clones only, not all of them. The table records tens of thousands of clones, under 80% of them present only once. Source material: PBMCs. Receptors originate from a male donor in good health and CMV-seropositive.

This clone occurred a few times. V usage is TRBV10-2 and J usage is TRBJ2-1, with D maybe TRBD2 (6 bases). Germline V gives CDR1 WSHSY, CDR2 SAAADI. V gave up 8 bases and J gave up 4 bases, with 9 bases separating them. The CDR3 covers 12 residues. The CDR3 protein is CASGGLYNEQFF. The CDR3 DNA follows: TGCGCCAGCGGGGGACTTTACAATGAGCAGTTCTTC.

This clone was detected only a few times. The chain carries TRBV19 and TRBJ2-5, with unresolved D. Between the trimmed V and J ends, which lost 0 bases and 5 bases, there was a span of 7 bases. Germline CDR1 reads LNHDA; CDR2 reads SQIVND (reference sequence). The CDR3 has 13 amino acids. The CDR3 nucleotides read TGTGCCAGTAGTATAGATCGGTTGGAGACCCAGTACTTC. Translated, it gives CASSIDRLETQYF.

There are a few counts of this clone. J is TRBJ2-6 and V is TRBV6-1, with 7 bases that match TRBD1. CDR3 length: 15 amino acids. Germline trimming cut 6 bases from V and 3 bases from J; bases unmatched to any gene: 5. Germline-derived CDR1 and CDR2 are MNHNS and SASEGT. Here the CDR3 DNA reads TGTGCCAGCAGGCGACAGGGCAGTGGGGCCAACGTCCTGACTTTC. The encoded protein is CASRRQGSGANVLTF.

This sequence joins TRBV30 and TRBJ2-1, with a tentative D call TRBD2 (5 bases). This CDR3 region has 12 residues. V shed 4 bases and J shed 7 bases, with 11 bases lying between them. Germline V gene sequence: CDR1 GTSNPN, CDR2 SVGIG (reference sequence). CDR3 amino acids: CAWILRGNEQFF. The CDR3 coding sequence is TGTGCCTGGATTCTTCGCGGGAATGAGCAGTTCTTC.

The chain has TRBV15 and TRBJ2-5; D is unresolved. Germline V lookup: CDR1 LNHNV, CDR2 YYDKDF (reference sequence). Trimming took off 4 bases at V and 0 bases at J, with 12 bases between the two ends. The CDR3 has 15 residues. The CDR3 DNA follows: TGTGCCACCAGCACACAATTTATTTACCAAGAGACCCAGTACTTC. Its protein product is CATSTQFIYQETQYF.

Concerning this clone: Other DNA sequences from this sample encode an identical CDR3 as well. The chain is built from TRBV7-2 and TRBJ2-5; a possible D gene is TRBD2 (7 bases). V was trimmed by 0 bases and J by 4 bases, leaving 9 bases between them. Germline CDR1 reads SGHTA; CDR2 reads FQGNSA. CDR3 length: 14 amino acids. CDR3 region: CASSLAGGRETQYF. Written as DNA, the CDR3 is TGTGCCAGCAGCTTAGCGGGGGGGCGAGAGACCCAGTACTTC.

This sequence joins TRBV5-6 and TRBJ1-2, with D hard to call. Between the trimmed V and J ends, which lost 3 bases and 0 bases, there was a span of 12 bases. The CDR3 runs 15 residues. CDR1 is SGHDT, CDR2 YYEEEE, per germline. CDR3 residues: CASSSTGTSNYGYTF. The CDR3 DNA reads TGTGCCAGCAGCTCAACGGGAACGTCTAACTATGGCTACACCTTC. Filled out from reference TRBV5-6 and TRBJ1-2, the complete variable domain reads DAGVTQSPTHLIKTRGQQVTLRCSPKSGHDTVSWYQQALGQGPQFIFQYYEEEERQRGNFPDRFSGHQFPNYSSELNVNALLLGDSALYLCASSSTGTSNYGYTFGSGTRLTVV.

The V call is TRBV10-2, the J call TRBJ1-1; 7 bases fit TRBD1. This CDR3 comprises 14 residues. Germline V CDR1 and CDR2: WSHSY, SAAADI. V gave up 4 bases and J gave up 2 bases; unmatched junction bases: 4. The CDR3 sequence: CASSAQGYNTEAFF. CDR3 bases: TGCGCCAGCAGTGCACAGGGGTATAACACTGAAGCTTTCTTT.

CDR3 loop: CASSRLAGGITDTQYF. CDR3 nucleotides: TGCGCCAGCAGCCGCCTAGCGGGAGGGATAACAGATACGCAGTATTTT. The chain combines TRBV4-1 with TRBJ2-3; 12 bases are a match to TRBD2. The CDR3 consists of 16 residues. Germline values: CDR1 MGHRA, CDR2 YSYEKL. The V and J ends lost 4 bases and 3 bases, in that order; junction bases with no gene match: 5.

DNA of the CDR3: TGTGCCAGCAGCCGTGGACAGGGGCTGTCTAATGAGCAGTTCTTC. As protein: CASSRGQGLSNEQFF. The gene calls are TRBV6-5 and TRBJ2-1; the match to TRBD1 covers 9 bases. CDR1 and CDR2 from the germline V gene are MNHEY and SVGAGI. The V and J ends lost 6 bases and 7 bases, in that order; junction bases with no gene match: 10. CDR3 length: 15 amino acids.

This clone qualifies as medium-sized. The chain employs TRBV5-1 and TRBJ1-6, with D perhaps TRBD1 (5 bases). Germline V gene sequence: CDR1 SGHRS, CDR2 YFSETQ. The CDR3 extends over 14 amino acids. Trimming pared 4 bases from V and 7 bases from J, leaving 12 bases between. The CDR3 is CASSPGGGNSPLHF. Written as DNA, the CDR3 is TGCGCCAGCAGCCCCGGGGGTGGGAATTCACCCCTCCACTTT.

J is TRBJ2-5 and V is TRBV15; 7 bases map to TRBD2. This CDR3 is 16 amino acids long. V shed 1 base and J 4 bases; nucleotides not matched to a gene: 9. Germline V gives CDR1 LNHNV, CDR2 YYDKDF (reference sequence). The CDR3 nucleotides are TGTGCCACCAGCAGAGCGACCACGGGAGGAGGAGAGACCCAGTACTTC. This codes for CATSRATTGGGETQYF.

This clone was counted only a few times. Compared with germline, one end of the junction differs, possibly owing to a read error. The chain couples TRBV7-9 to TRBJ1-3; D not certain. Germline V lookup: CDR1 SEHNR, CDR2 FQNEAQ (reference sequence). CDR3 size: 12 residues. DNA of the CDR3: TGTTCCAGCAGCCCCACGGTCAACACCATATATTTT. This translates into CSSSPTVNTIYF. The whole variable domain, remainder taken from reference TRBV7-9 and TRBJ1-3, is DTGVSQNPRHKITKRGQNVTFRCDPISEHNRLYWYRQTLGQGPEFLTYFQNEAQLEKSRLLSDRFSAERPKGSFSTLEIQRTEQGDSAMYLCSSSPTVNTIYFGEGSWLTVV.

The rearrangement uses TRBV19 and TRBJ1-4; 8 bases fit TRBD1. The CDR3 is 14 residues long. Germline V gene data show CDR1 as LNHDA and CDR2 as SQIVND (reference sequence). V gave up 5 bases and J gave up 6 bases; unmatched junction bases: 5. For the CDR3, the DNA is TGTGCCAGTAGTTTCGACAGGGGAGATGAAAAACTGTTTTTT. Translating it yields CASSFDRGDEKLFF.

This chain links TRBV5-1 with TRBJ1-5; D ambiguous. The CDR3 spans 15 residues. From germline, CDR1 is SGHRS and CDR2 YFSETQ. V lost 3 bases and J 3 bases, leaving 13 bases between the germline ends. CDR3 sequence reads: CASSWGDNNNQPQHF. The CDR3 DNA is TGCGCCAGCAGCTGGGGAGATAATAACAATCAGCCCCAGCATTTT.

The genes are TRBV21-1 and TRBJ2-7; TRBD2, as called in the table, went unchecked against the DNA. TRBV21-1 is given as a pseudogene. This CDR3 spans 14 amino acids. CDR3 sequence reads: CASSIQGGSYERYF. In DNA, the CDR3 is TGTGCCAGCAGCATTCAGGGAGGCTCCTACGAGCGGTACTTC.

This clone was observed a handful of times. The chain links TRBV7-9 to TRBJ1-2; tentatively, D is TRBD1 (6 bases). CDR3 length: 12 residues. The V gene's germline CDR1 is SEHNR and CDR2 FQNEAQ (reference sequence). V lost 5 bases, J lost 6 bases, and 10 bases lay in between. The CDR3 region is CASSPTGNGYTF. The CDR3 DNA reads TGTGCCAGCAGCCCTACAGGGAATGGCTACACCTTC.

In its sample, this clone was seen a few times. CDR3 nucleotide sequence: TGTGCCTGGAGTGTACAGGGCAGGTCGTCCTACGAGCAGTACTTC. Protein: CAWSVQGRSSYEQYF. The chain joins TRBV30 to TRBJ2-7, with D possibly TRBD1 on 6 matching bases. This CDR3 contains 15 residues. Looked up from germline, CDR1 is GTSNPN and CDR2 is SVGIG (reference sequence). The V end was cut by 0 bases, the J end by 1 base, with 13 bases between.